Listed below are T cell receptor beta chains from one sample, sequenced in a study of T-cell memory formation after mild COVID-19. TCRdb reprocessed the 5' RACE reads via MiXCR and lists one record per CDR3 protein. The sample lists 400,000 to 500,000 distinct CDR3 sequences, approximately 24% occurring once. The sequenced sample consisted of PBMCs or a T cell subset sorted from them (not recorded which). Source of these receptors: an adult woman who had mild COVID-19 (a few samples of this study predate the infection). Cell type and time point are not known. CDR3s leave out the opening cysteine and the closing phenylalanine or tryptophan. The order of the fields is V gene, D gene, CDR3 protein. A D gene is named only where the DNA matches it firmly.

TRBV16 | NA | ASSHPGRTNYGYT
TRBV30 | NA | AWSSIHSYGYT
TRBV5-1 | NA | ASSRGQTLNTEAF
TRBV4-1 | TRBD1 | ASSQEDRVYEQY
TRBV27 | NA | ASSLWGTNSPLH
TRBV12-5 | NA | ASGLGGVDEQY
TRBV11-2 | NA | ASSLRFTPRNEQF
TRBV3-1 | TRBD1 | ASSQGQGSTEAF
TRBV20-1 | TRBD2 | STRTSGGGAGELF
TRBV11-2 | NA | ASSLVAIQETQY
TRBV14 | NA | ASSNPGVVAEAF
TRBV4-3 | NA | ASSQDFRGEQF
TRBV7-9 | TRBD2 | ASSLAASGFQETQY
TRBV5-1 | TRBD1 | ASSLGTGNIKATGELF
TRBV24-1 | TRBD2 | ATSDLERETDTQY
TRBV9 | TRBD1 | ASSDTGTGGAGANVLT
TRBV5-1 | TRBD1 | ASSPTTGGGTEAF
TRBV30 | NA | AWTRRGDGELF
TRBV4-1 | NA | ASSQDLGEQF
TRBV9 | NA | ASSVFIGELF
TRBV7-7 | NA | ASSLEASGHSYNEQF
TRBV4-2 | TRBD2 | ASSHQGTSGRDTQY
TRBV20-1 | NA | SAKGIANEQF
TRBV29-1 | NA | SVEGIPGELF
TRBV12-3/TRBV12-4 | NA | ASSFWERDEQF
TRBV7-2 | TRBD2 | ASSPGGLGSDTQY
TRBV6-1 | TRBD1 | ASLRDRGTDTQY
TRBV11-2 | TRBD2 | ASHVAGDEQY
TRBV7-9 | TRBD2 | ASSRGLAGVSDTQY
TRBV7-9 | TRBD1 | ASSLGQGASSGANVLT
TRBV7-7 | TRBD1 | ASSSGQGYEETQY
TRBV2 | NA | ASLVSNMETQY
TRBV20-1 | TRBD2 | SAPPLERGQETQY
TRBV5-1 | TRBD2 | ASSLTQAGVRTDTQY
TRBV7-2 | TRBD2 | ASSPGGVRGETQY
TRBV3-1 | NA | ASSLGHKSTDTQY
TRBV12-3/TRBV12-4 | NA | ASSLRAGMNTEAF
TRBV9 | NA | ASSVVGGVGADTQY
TRBV7-8 | TRBD1 | ASRAGTGAGTQY
TRBV19 | TRBD1 | ASRLDRGPTDTQY
TRBV12-3/TRBV12-4 | TRBD2 | ASTLSGGVNEQF
TRBV3-1 | NA | ASSPSSSQPQH